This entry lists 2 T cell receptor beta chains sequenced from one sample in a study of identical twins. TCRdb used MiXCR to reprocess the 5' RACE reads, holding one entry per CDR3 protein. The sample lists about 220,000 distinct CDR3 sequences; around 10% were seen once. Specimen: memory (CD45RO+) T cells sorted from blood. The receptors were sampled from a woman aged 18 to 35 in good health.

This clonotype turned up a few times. The CDR3 spells CASMTAGLAGSGELFF. DNA for the CDR3: TGTGCCAGCATGACTGCGGGACTAGCGGGATCGGGGGAGCTGTTTTTT. V is TRBV27 and J is TRBJ2-2; 13 nucleotides match TRBD2. Looked up from germline, CDR1 is MNHEY and CDR2 is SMNVEV (reference sequence). The CDR3 runs to 16 residues. V lost 7 bases, J lost 8 bases, and 10 bases stayed unmatched.

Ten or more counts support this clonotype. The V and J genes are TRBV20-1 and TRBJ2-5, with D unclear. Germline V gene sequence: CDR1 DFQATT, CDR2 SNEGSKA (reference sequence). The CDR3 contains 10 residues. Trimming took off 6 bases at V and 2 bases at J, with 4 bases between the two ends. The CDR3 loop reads CSAHQETQYF. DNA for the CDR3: TGCAGTGCACATCAAGAGACCCAGTACTTC.